Listed below are T cell receptor beta chains from one sample, sequenced in a study of blood T cell repertoires in COVID-19. The table came from immunoSEQ multiplex PCR; TCRdb's copy has only in-frame clones and leaves some out. Of roughly 500,000 clones listed, roughly nine tenths are singletons. Sequenced input: peripheral blood. These receptor sequences come from a man between 18 and 29 years old with COVID-19, enrolled during active disease. Each CDR3 is given without its conserved first and last residue.

j_call	cdr3_length	v_call	cdr3_aa
TRBJ2-3	13	TRBV19	ASSIHQDRSGTQY
TRBJ2-2	13	TRBV9	ASSVDRGYTGELF
TRBJ2-5	15	TRBV5-5	ASSSRTSGRWQETQY
TRBJ2-3	13	TRBV6-5	ASSYSTARADTQY
TRBJ2-1	13	TRBV21-1	ASSPTVSSYNEQF
TRBJ2-3	14	TRBV19	ASGSWGLAGTDTQY
TRBJ1-1	13	TRBV7-8	ASSLALRGAAEAF
TRBJ2-7	13	TRBV7-9	ASSFGPDSTYEQY
TRBJ2-7	12	TRBV10-3	AISLTGPKYEQY
TRBJ2-7	14	TRBV6-5	ASSYTMTGGAYEQY